The next 26 T cell receptor beta chains were all read from a single sample in a study of cytomegalovirus exposure and HLA in healthy donors. With 60 Vbeta and 13 Jbeta primers, the PCR was carried out. Sequenced by immunoSEQ multiplex PCR; TCRdb stores in-frame clones only, minus some. Of 100,000 to 150,000 clones in the sample, approximately 17% are singletons; the top ten hold around 2.6%. The sequencing input was PBMCs. The origin of the receptors is a female donor in good health and CMV-seropositive.

The rearrangement uses TRBV30 and TRBJ1-2, with D unclear. Germline assignment: CDR1 GTSNPN and CDR2 SVGIG (reference sequence). Trimming shortened V by 0 bases and J by 3 bases, and 8 bases separated the two germline ends. CDR3 size: 13 residues. The chain's CDR3 is CAWSVFIHYGYTF. Written as DNA, the CDR3 is TGTGCCTGGAGTGTATTTATTCACTATGGCTACACCTTC.

The CDR3 loop reads CASSFTGTGHNSPLHF. CDR3 bases: TGTGCCAGCAGTTTTACCGGGACAGGGCATAATTCACCCCTCCACTTT. V usage is TRBV6-5 and J usage is TRBJ1-6; 9 nucleotides agree with TRBD1. V was clipped by 4 bases and J by 5 bases; unmatched bases: 6. CDR1 and CDR2 (germline): MNHEY, SVGAGI. The CDR3 totals 16 residues.

This clone appeared a few times. This chain uses TRBV4-3 with TRBJ2-5, with a possible D match to TRBD1 (5 bases). Germline loops: CDR1 LGHNA, CDR2 YSLEER. Trimming left V 1 base short and J 7 bases short, with 13 bases between. CDR3 length: 14 residues. The CDR3 nucleotides read TGCGCCAGCAGCCAAGGGCGCAGGGTGGGGACCCAGTACTTC. This encodes CASSQGRRVGTQYF.

The chain combines TRBV5-1 with TRBJ2-1; 13 bases are shared with TRBD2. The CDR3 has 15 residues. The germline gives CDR1 SGHRS, CDR2 YFSETQ. V was clipped by 3 bases and J by 10 bases; unmatched bases: 7. CDR3: CASSWRTSGSEEQFF. CDR3 nucleotides: TGCGCCAGCAGCTGGAGGACTAGCGGGAGTGAAGAGCAGTTCTTC.

This clone was counted a few times. V usage is TRBV16 and J usage is TRBJ2-5; a possible D gene is TRBD2 (6 bases). Germline V CDR1 and CDR2: KGHSY, FQNENV. The CDR3 totals 13 residues. The ends were cut back, 0 bases at V and 5 bases at J, with 7 bases in the middle. In nucleotides, the CDR3 is TGTGCCAGCAGCCAATCCGGAGGGGAGACCCAGTACTTC. It encodes CASSQSGGETQYF.

The chain combines TRBV28 with TRBJ2-5, with 11 bases aligning to TRBD2. With 5 bases clipped from V and 7 bases from J, the junction kept 9 bases outside the gene matches. The germline V gene has CDR1 MDHEN and CDR2 SYDVKM. The length of the CDR3 is 15 residues. CDR3 region: CASSTGLAALGTQYF. The CDR3, as DNA: TGTGCCAGCAGTACGGGACTAGCGGCCCTGGGGACCCAGTACTTC.

J is TRBJ2-1 and V is TRBV30; 9 positions agree with TRBD2. The CDR3 contains 15 residues. Germline loops: CDR1 GTSNPN, CDR2 SVGIG (reference sequence). J was trimmed by 8 bases and V by 3 bases; bases with no gene match: 11. CDR3 protein: CAWRDIAGAVDEQFF. The CDR3 coding sequence is TGTGCCTGGAGAGACATAGCGGGAGCGGTTGATGAGCAGTTCTTC.

This sequence joins TRBV7-2 and TRBJ2-5; no firm D call. The CDR3 is 13 residues long. CDR1 is SGHTA and CDR2 is FQGNSA in the germline V gene. Trimming took 0 bases from V and 8 from J, leaving 10 bases between them. CDR3 residues: CASSLAPKRTQYF. The CDR3 DNA is TGTGCCAGCAGCTTAGCGCCTAAGAGAACCCAGTACTTC.

This clone was counted only a few times. The rearrangement joins TRBV4-1 to TRBJ1-1, with TRBD1 identical over 8 bases. Per the germline V gene, CDR1 is MGHRA and CDR2 is YSYEKL. V lost 10 bases to trimming and J lost 3 bases; unmatched junction nucleotides: 7. CDR3 length: 13 residues. DNA of the CDR3: TGCGCCACGAAACAGGGGGTCGACACTGAAGCTTTCTTT. Protein: CATKQGVDTEAFF.

This clone was seen a handful of times. The chain uses TRBV10-1 and TRBJ1-4; D not certain. Trimming took off 3 bases at V and 0 bases at J, with 8 bases between the two ends. There are 15 residues in the CDR3. Per germline, CDR1 WNHNN and CDR2 SYGVQD (reference sequence). CDR3 loop: CASSDNRATNEKLFF. DNA of the CDR3: TGCGCCAGCAGTGATAACCGAGCAACTAATGAAAAACTGTTTTTT.

The V call is TRBV7-3, the J call TRBJ2-2; 11 bases fit TRBD2. Germline V CDR1 and CDR2: SGHTA, FQGTGA. This CDR3 is 21 amino acids long. With 5 bases clipped from V and 4 bases from J, the junction kept 21 bases outside the gene matches. The CDR3 DNA sequence: TGTGCCAGCAGCCTCCCTCACCGCAAGAGGCCTAGCGGGAGGTCCACCGGGGAGCTGTTTTTT. Its protein product is CASSLPHRKRPSGRSTGELFF.

The chain recombines TRBV4-2 with TRBJ2-3, with 13 bases aligning to TRBD2. After removal of 2 bases from V and 4 bases from J, the junction contained 18 bases not matched to a gene. The CDR3 spans 21 residues. Germline V gives CDR1 LGHNA, CDR2 YNFKEQ. The CDR3 sequence is CASSQLLQTSGGVGAPDTQYF. DNA for the CDR3: TGTGCCAGCAGCCAACTATTACAAACTAGCGGGGGGGTTGGGGCCCCAGATACGCAGTATTTT.

This clone has only a few counts. The V gene is TRBV30, the J gene TRBJ2-5; D is perhaps TRBD1 (6 bases). CDR1 and CDR2 from the germline V gene are GTSNPN and SVGIG (reference sequence). The V gene lost 0 bases and the J gene lost 7 bases, with 18 bases spanning the gap. This CDR3 has 15 residues. CDR3 sequence (DNA): TGTGCCTGGAGTGTAGGTCTCGGGACAACGGGGACCCAGTACTTC. It yields the protein CAWSVGLGTTGTQYF.

This chain links TRBV14 with TRBJ2-1; 9 nucleotides line up with TRBD2. CDR1 and CDR2 from the germline V gene are SGHDN and FVKESK. V gave up 0 bases and J gave up 4 bases; unmatched junction bases: 7. The CDR3 totals 17 residues. CDR3 sequence: CASSQDLAGVSYNEQFF. The CDR3 nucleotides are TGTGCCAGCAGCCAAGATTTAGCGGGAGTTTCATACAATGAGCAGTTCTTC.

The gene calls are TRBV30 and TRBJ1-2; TRBD1 matches at 7 bases. The CDR3 has 16 residues. With V trimmed by 1 base and J by 1 base, 9 bases remained unmatched. The germline V gene has CDR1 GTSNPN and CDR2 SVGIG (reference sequence). The CDR3 DNA reads as TGTGCCTGGAGTGCCCTAAGACAGGGTATTAACTATGGCTACACCTTC. Translating gives CAWSALRQGINYGYTF.

The chain combines TRBV10-3 with TRBJ1-1; D remains unclear. Trimming stripped 1 base from V and 3 bases from J, with 3 bases between. Germline lookup yields CDR1 ENHRY and CDR2 SYGVKD. There are 12 residues in the CDR3. The CDR3 protein is CAISEFDTEAFF. The DNA for the CDR3 is TGTGCCATCAGTGAGTTCGACACTGAAGCTTTCTTT.

This clone was seen more than once but under ten times. This chain uses TRBV6-1 with TRBJ2-1; possible D gene TRBD2, 6 bases. Germline CDR1 reads MNHNS; CDR2 reads SASEGT. V dropped 9 bases and J dropped 5 bases, with 17 bases sitting between them. The length of the CDR3 is 14 residues. The CDR3 loop is CASQHRDSDNEQFF. The CDR3 nucleotides are TGTGCCAGTCAACACCGGGACTCAGACAATGAGCAGTTCTTC.

This clone was seen a few times. The chain links TRBV6-1 to TRBJ2-1; 10 bases agree with TRBD2. The germline CDR1 and CDR2 sequences are MNHNS and SASEGT. This CDR3 has 18 amino acids. Trimming at V came to 1 base and at J to 5 bases, leaving 11 bases not matched to a gene. The CDR3: CASSEDLRAGGPNNEQFF. The CDR3 coding sequence is TGTGCCAGCAGTGAAGATCTAAGAGCGGGGGGGCCAAACAATGAGCAGTTCTTC.

The rearrangement links TRBV4-3 to TRBJ2-5; D gene unclear. The CDR3 consists of 13 residues. CDR1 and CDR2 (germline): LGHNA, YSLEER. The V gene lost 4 bases and the J gene lost 4 bases, with 10 bases spanning the gap. CDR3 sequence: CASSLTYSETQYF. CDR3 in DNA: TGCGCCAGCAGCCTGACTTATTCAGAGACCCAGTACTTC.

This chain connects TRBV7-3 to TRBJ2-7; 7 positions agree with TRBD1. The CDR3 loop spans 15 amino acids. V was clipped by 2 bases and J by 1 base; unmatched bases: 5. Per germline, CDR1 SGHTA and CDR2 FQGTGA. The CDR3 loop is CASSLWSGGSYEQYF. In DNA form, the CDR3 reads TGTGCCAGCAGCTTATGGTCAGGGGGATCCTACGAGCAGTACTTC.

The chain employs TRBV19 and TRBJ1-5, with D perhaps TRBD1 (6 bases). Germline CDR1 LNHDA, CDR2 SQIVND (reference sequence). The length of the CDR3 is 15 residues. Trimming left V 3 bases short and J 7 bases short, with 16 bases between. Here the CDR3 reads CASSIWGRTGQPQHF. The CDR3, as DNA: TGTGCCAGTAGTATTTGGGGGCGCACGGGCCAGCCCCAGCATTTT.

The J gene is TRBJ1-4, the V gene TRBV28, with 7 nucleotides matching TRBD1. V lost 4 bases and J lost 8; bases outside the gene matches: 13. This CDR3 has 16 amino acids. The V gene's germline CDR1 is MDHEN and CDR2 SYDVKM. CDR3 in amino acids: CASSSIADRAGEKLFF. CDR3 DNA sequence: TGTGCCAGCAGTTCCATTGCCGACAGGGCAGGAGAAAAACTGTTTTTT.

The genes are TRBV6-5 and TRBJ1-2; D perhaps matches TRBD1 (6 bases). V was trimmed by 2 bases and J by 8 bases, leaving 18 bases between them. The CDR3 extends over 15 amino acids. Germline assignment: CDR1 MNHEY and CDR2 SVGAGI. Here the CDR3 reads CASSYDRSGPGGYTF. The CDR3 DNA sequence: TGTGCCAGCAGTTACGACAGGTCGGGCCCGGGGGGCTACACCTTC.

This clone appeared a few times. The J gene is TRBJ1-2, the V gene TRBV4-1; TRBD1 aligns across 7 bases. The CDR3 contains 14 residues. In germline, CDR1 is MGHRA, CDR2 YSYEKL. V gave up 1 base and J gave up 4 bases; unmatched junction bases: 3. The CDR3 sequence is CASSQVSGGYGYTF. Written as DNA, the CDR3 is TGCGCCAGCAGCCAAGTGTCAGGGGGCTATGGCTACACCTTC.

The sample holds a few counts of this clone. This sequence joins TRBV30 and TRBJ1-2, with TRBD1 identical over 12 bases. J lost 2 bases, V lost 2 bases, and 6 bases had no gene match. The CDR3 contains 16 residues. CDR1 and CDR2 (germline): GTSNPN, SVGIG (reference sequence). The CDR3 DNA is TGTGCCTGGAGTAGGGACAGGGGGCCCCAAAACTATGGCTACACCTTC. Encoded protein: CAWSRDRGPQNYGYTF.

This clone turned up a few times. The CDR3 region has the DNA TGCGCCAGCAGCCAAGACGGACTAGCGGGCTACAATGAGCAGTTCTTC. It specifies CASSQDGLAGYNEQFF. The V and J genes are TRBV4-3 and TRBJ2-1; TRBD2 matches at 11 bases. The CDR3 extends over 16 amino acids. Germline V lookup: CDR1 LGHNA, CDR2 YSLEER. V lost 0 bases, J lost 3 bases, and 1 base stayed unmatched.